Presented here are 31 T cell receptor beta chains from one specimen sequenced in a study of cytomegalovirus exposure and HLA in healthy donors. Repertoires were generated with immunoSEQ multiplex PCR, while TCRdb's copy carries only in-frame clones and drops some. The table records 350,000 or so clones, 86% of them present only once. Sample: PBMCs. These receptors all stem from a young woman in good health and CMV-seronegative.

The chain has TRBV2 and TRBJ2-3, with 12 nucleotides matching TRBD1. V shed 4 bases, J shed 8 bases, and the junction held 4 bases outside the gene matches. The CDR3 consists of 14 residues. Germline values: CDR1 SNHLY, CDR2 FYNNEI. The CDR3 coding sequence is TGTGCCAGCAGTGCCGGGACAGGGGGCTTTACGCAGTATTTT. It encodes CASSAGTGGFTQYF. Drawing the rest from reference TRBV2 and TRBJ2-3, the complete variable domain is EPEVTQTPSHQVTQMGQEVILRCVPISNHLYFYWYRQILGQKVEFLVSFYNNEISEKSEIFDDQFSVERPDGSNFTLKIRSTKLEDSAMYFCASSAGTGGFTQYFGPGTRLTVL.

This sequence joins TRBV7-2 and TRBJ2-1, with 7 bases identical to TRBD1. The CDR3 is made up of 14 amino acids. Losses at the gene ends were 4 bases for V and 5 bases for J; bases not matched to a gene: 5. CDR1 is SGHTA and CDR2 is FQGNSA in the germline V gene. CDR3: CASSSGTVNNEQFF. CDR3 DNA: TGTGCCAGCAGCTCCGGGACAGTTAACAATGAGCAGTTCTTC. Combining the CDR3 with reference TRBV7-2 and TRBJ2-1 gives the whole variable domain GAGVSQSPSNKVTEKGKDVELRCDPISGHTALYWYRQSLGQGLEFLIYFQGNSAPDKSGLPSDRFSAERTGGSVSTLTIQRTQQEDSAVYLCASSSGTVNNEQFFGPGTRLTVL.

The chain links TRBV18 to TRBJ2-1, with TRBD2 matching 12 bases. The CDR3 contains 15 residues. Per germline, CDR1 KGHSH and CDR2 LQKENI. Unmatched junction bases numbered 3, after V lost 5 bases and J lost 4 bases. The CDR3 region is CASSTTSGGYNEQFF. Here the CDR3 DNA reads TGTGCCAGCTCAACGACTAGCGGGGGATACAATGAGCAGTTCTTC.

The chain is built from TRBV5-1 and TRBJ2-1, with 8 bases matching TRBD2. Germline lookup yields CDR1 SGHRS and CDR2 YFSETQ. After removal of 4 bases from V and 9 bases from J, the junction contained 9 bases not matched to a gene. This CDR3 is 14 amino acids long. The CDR3 protein is CASSPEGLAGEQFF. The CDR3 coding sequence is TGCGCCAGCAGCCCGGAGGGGCTAGCGGGTGAGCAGTTCTTC.

The rearrangement joins TRBV6-5 to TRBJ1-5; TRBD1 matches 8 bases. The CDR3 contains 16 residues. The germline V gene has CDR1 MNHEY and CDR2 SVGAGI. The ends lost 4 bases at V and 2 bases at J; junction bases unmatched: 7. The CDR3 sequence: CASSSRTGIGNQPQHF. CDR3 in DNA: TGTGCCAGCAGTTCACGGACAGGGATAGGCAATCAGCCCCAGCATTTT.

The chain joins TRBV6-6 to TRBJ2-2, with TRBD1 identical over 7 bases. V was clipped by 5 bases and J by 4 bases; unmatched bases: 7. From germline, CDR1 is MNHNY and CDR2 SVGAGI (reference sequence). The CDR3 extends over 15 amino acids. The CDR3 DNA reads as TGTGCCAGCAGTCCCCGGACAGGACTCACCGGGGAGCTGTTTTTT. It is translated as CASSPRTGLTGELFF.

V and J are TRBV6-1 and TRBJ1-2; the D gene is possibly TRBD1 (5 bases). Germline CDR1 is MNHNS and CDR2 is SASEGT. The V end was cut by 2 bases, the J end by 5 bases, with 15 bases between. The CDR3 spans 15 residues. This chain's CDR3 is CASSELGEVRYGYTF. DNA of the CDR3: TGTGCCAGCAGTGAATTGGGGGAGGTTCGGTATGGCTACACCTTC.

This chain connects TRBV6-1 to TRBJ1-2; the D gene is possibly TRBD1 (5 bases). CDR3 length: 12 residues. Germline values: CDR1 MNHNS, CDR2 SASEGT. V lost 5 bases and J 8 bases, leaving 12 bases between the germline ends. The CDR3 nucleotides are TGTGCCAGCAGTATCACAGGTAGCGGCTACACCTTC. Translating gives CASSITGSGYTF.

V and J are TRBV4-2 and TRBJ2-1; weak D call: TRBD2 (6 bases). Germline lookup yields CDR1 LGHNA and CDR2 YNFKEQ. V was clipped by 2 bases and J by 8 bases, with 10 bases between them. The length of the CDR3 is 13 residues. The CDR3 spells CASSQRLGDEQFF. CDR3 DNA: TGTGCCAGCAGCCAACGACTAGGCGATGAGCAGTTCTTC.

V is TRBV7-2 and J is TRBJ2-3; 12 bases are shared with TRBD1. The V gene's germline CDR1 is SGHTA and CDR2 FQGNSA. The CDR3 has 16 residues. V was pared by 5 bases and J by 5 bases, with 8 bases of the junction left unmatched. CDR3 bases: TGTGCCAGCAGCCCCACCGGGACAGGGGGCTTAGATACGCAGTATTTT. Its protein product is CASSPTGTGGLDTQYF.

The chain carries TRBV2 and TRBJ1-2; a possible D gene is TRBD1 (5 bases). The CDR3 runs to 14 residues. Germline CDR1 reads SNHLY; CDR2 reads FYNNEI. V was shortened by 2 bases and J by 4 bases, with 11 bases between the two germline ends. For the CDR3, the DNA is TGTGCCAGCAGTGAACAGGGCGGGAGCTATGGCTACACCTTC. Protein: CASSEQGGSYGYTF. Full variable domain (rest looked up from reference TRBV2 and TRBJ1-2): EPEVTQTPSHQVTQMGQEVILRCVPISNHLYFYWYRQILGQKVEFLVSFYNNEISEKSEIFDDQFSVERPDGSNFTLKIRSTKLEDSAMYFCASSEQGGSYGYTFGSGTRLTVV.

The chain links TRBV29-1 to TRBJ2-1, with 12 bases matching TRBD2. This CDR3 is 16 amino acids long. With V trimmed by 3 bases and J by 0 bases, 3 bases remained unmatched. Germline loops: CDR1 SQVTM, CDR2 ANQGSEA. CDR3 sequence reads: CSVDGLAGSSYNEQFF. In DNA, the CDR3 is TGCAGCGTTGACGGACTAGCGGGGAGCTCCTACAATGAGCAGTTCTTC.

V is TRBV27 and J is TRBJ2-5, with 7 bases lining up with TRBD2. V lost 3 bases, J lost 2 bases, and 3 bases stayed unmatched. The germline V gene encodes CDR1 MNHEY and CDR2 SMNVEV (reference sequence). The length of the CDR3 is 14 residues. The CDR3 DNA reads as TGTGCCAGCAGTTTTCAGGGACTACAAGAGACCCAGTACTTC. It is translated as CASSFQGLQETQYF.

Points on this clone: One junction end does not reproduce the germline sequence, and a read error may be involved. This chain joins TRBV29-1 and TRBJ1-1; D gene ambiguous. Germline V gene lookup returns CDR1 SQVTM and CDR2 ANQGSEA. There are 15 residues in the CDR3. CDR3: CSVGFLAERNSEAFF. The CDR3 DNA is TGCAGCGTTGGGTTTCTCGCGGAACGGAACTCTGAAGCTTTCTTT.

This chain uses TRBV5-1 with TRBJ2-7; a weak D match, TRBD1 (6 bases). Germline CDR1 and CDR2: SGHRS and YFSETQ. CDR3 length: 15 amino acids. V gave up 0 bases and J gave up 2 bases, with 12 bases separating them. The CDR3 DNA is TGCGCCAGCAGCTTGGAGCAGGGGCTTGCCTACGAGCAGTACTTC. Protein sequence: CASSLEQGLAYEQYF.

The chain is built from TRBV5-1 and TRBJ1-3; D call uncertain. Germline-derived CDR1 and CDR2 are SGHRS and YFSETQ. Deletions cut 0 bases from V and 4 bases from J, with 11 bases between. The CDR3 runs to 15 residues. CDR3 bases: TGCGCCAGCAGCTTGGATGGGCTATCGGGAAACACCATATATTTT. Its protein product is CASSLDGLSGNTIYF.

This clone was found once. The chain uses TRBV9 and TRBJ2-1, with unresolved D. V was clipped by 4 bases and J by 6 bases, with 8 bases between them. Germline V gene lookup returns CDR1 SGDLS and CDR2 YYNGEE. The CDR3 covers 12 residues. The CDR3 DNA reads as TGTGCCAGCAGCTCCGCGTTCAATGAGCAGTTCTTC. Its protein is CASSSAFNEQFF.

The chain is built from TRBV5-1 and TRBJ2-7, with 12 nucleotides matching TRBD2. V trimming: 3 bases; J trimming: 2 bases; junction bases outside the gene matches: 9. The CDR3 runs to 17 residues. The V gene's germline CDR1 is SGHRS and CDR2 YFSETQ. The CDR3 DNA is TGCGCCAGCAGCTCCTCCCTAGCGGGAGGGCCCACCTACGAGCAGTACTTC. Its translation is CASSSSLAGGPTYEQYF.

This clone was observed once. The V call is TRBV29-1, the J call TRBJ2-5; D is unclear. Trimming shortened V by 3 bases and J by 0 bases, and 5 bases separated the two germline ends. The CDR3 consists of 12 residues. Germline CDR1 is SQVTM and CDR2 is ANQGSEA. The CDR3 loop reads CSVDPYQETQYF. The CDR3 coding sequence is TGCAGCGTTGATCCGTACCAAGAGACCCAGTACTTC.

The CDR3 spells CSVSGLAGDGETQYF. CDR3 in DNA: TGCAGCGTGTCAGGACTAGCGGGAGACGGGGAGACCCAGTACTTC. This chain uses TRBV29-1 with TRBJ2-5, with 13 bases that match TRBD2. Looked up from germline, CDR1 is SQVTM and CDR2 is ANQGSEA. The J segment lost 5 bases and the V segment lost 6 bases, leaving 9 bases of the junction unmatched. The CDR3 covers 15 residues.

The chain uses TRBV7-6 and TRBJ2-1, with D maybe TRBD2 (6 bases). Germline V CDR1 and CDR2: SGHVS, FNYEAQ. Trimming shortened V by 5 bases and J by 7 bases, and 12 bases separated the two germline ends. The length of the CDR3 is 13 residues. CDR3 in amino acids: CASSPFRGNEQFF. CDR3 coding DNA: TGTGCCAGCAGCCCGTTCCGGGGGAATGAGCAGTTCTTC.

The chain carries TRBV4-3 and TRBJ1-2; D remains ambiguous. The V end lost 3 bases, the J end lost 5 bases, and 10 bases lay between the germline ends. Germline CDR1 reads LGHNA; CDR2 reads YSLEER. This CDR3 region has 13 residues. CDR3 sequence: CASSHKTGYGYTF. In DNA form, the CDR3 reads TGCGCCAGCAGCCACAAGACGGGTTATGGCTACACCTTC.

The gene calls are TRBV27 and TRBJ2-7, with 7 bases aligning to TRBD1. V was pared by 5 bases and J by 2 bases, with 9 bases of the junction left unmatched. The CDR3 is 15 amino acids. Germline V lookup: CDR1 MNHEY, CDR2 SMNVEV (reference sequence). CDR3: CASSPGTDSTYEQYF. The DNA of the CDR3 is TGTGCCAGCAGTCCCGGGACAGACAGTACCTACGAGCAGTACTTC.

V and J are TRBV5-4 and TRBJ2-7; D call uncertain. Trimming pared 4 bases from V and 7 bases from J, leaving 9 bases between. This CDR3 is 11 amino acids long. Germline V gene lookup returns CDR1 SGHNT and CDR2 YYREEE (reference sequence). DNA of the CDR3: TGTGCCAGCAGCCCGGGTGGAGAGCAGTACTTC. Translated: CASSPGGEQYF.

The J gene is TRBJ2-3, the V gene TRBV4-3; tentatively, D is TRBD2 (5 bases). From germline, CDR1 is LGHNA and CDR2 YSLEER. The CDR3 runs to 17 residues. Trimming cost V 0 bases and J 4 bases, with 17 bases left between them. The CDR3 DNA is TGCGCCAGCAGCCAAGATGGGAGAACGGGTGGGGCAGATACGCAGTATTTT. This gives the protein CASSQDGRTGGADTQYF.

The chain couples TRBV4-2 to TRBJ1-1, with D perhaps TRBD1 (5 bases). Trimming left V 0 bases short and J 3 bases short, with 11 bases between. Germline V gives CDR1 LGHNA, CDR2 YNFKEQ. This CDR3 contains 15 residues. The CDR3, as DNA: TGTGCCAGCAGCCAAGAGCAGGGACTCCACACTGAAGCTTTCTTT. Protein sequence: CASSQEQGLHTEAFF.

This chain connects TRBV27 to TRBJ2-1; tentative D call: TRBD1 (6 bases). The CDR3 extends over 14 amino acids. V was pared by 0 bases and J by 5 bases, with 8 bases between. Germline CDR1 MNHEY, CDR2 SMNVEV (reference sequence). The CDR3 spells CASSLSYRDNEQFF. The CDR3 DNA is TGTGCCAGCAGTTTATCTTACAGGGACAATGAGCAGTTCTTC.

The chain has TRBV28 and TRBJ2-1; 14 bases fit TRBD2. Trimming cost V 11 bases and J 8 bases; bases outside gene matches: 5. CDR3 size: 13 residues. Per the germline V gene, CDR1 is MDHEN and CDR2 is SYDVKM. CDR3 region: CAGGGLAGDEQFF. Written as DNA, the CDR3 is TGTGCCGGAGGGGGACTAGCGGGAGATGAGCAGTTCTTC.

The chain uses TRBV6-6 and TRBJ1-4; D is uncertain. Trimming took 6 bases from V and 7 from J, leaving 18 bases between them. CDR3 size: 15 residues. CDR1 is MNHNY and CDR2 is SVGAGI in the germline V gene (reference sequence). CDR3 region: CASSLSPPGGEKLFF. CDR3 bases: TGTGCCAGCAGCCTCAGCCCGCCTGGCGGTGAAAAACTGTTTTTT.

The V call is TRBV7-2, the J call TRBJ1-1; TRBD1 aligns across 10 bases. Germline V gene sequence: CDR1 SGHTA, CDR2 FQGNSA. With V trimmed by 1 base and J by 4 bases, 3 bases remained unmatched. This CDR3 region has 15 residues. CDR3 bases: TGTGCCAGCAGCTTAGAACGGACAGGGGGCACTGAAGCTTTCTTT. Amino acids: CASSLERTGGTEAFF.

This rearrangement joins TRBV9 to TRBJ2-2; 8 positions match TRBD2. Unmatched junction bases numbered 6, after V lost 0 bases and J lost 5 bases. Germline-derived CDR1 and CDR2 are SGDLS and YYNGEE. The CDR3 loop spans 16 amino acids. The CDR3 sequence is CASSVAASGLTGELFF. The CDR3 region has the DNA TGTGCCAGCAGCGTAGCGGCTAGCGGGCTAACCGGGGAGCTGTTTTTT.